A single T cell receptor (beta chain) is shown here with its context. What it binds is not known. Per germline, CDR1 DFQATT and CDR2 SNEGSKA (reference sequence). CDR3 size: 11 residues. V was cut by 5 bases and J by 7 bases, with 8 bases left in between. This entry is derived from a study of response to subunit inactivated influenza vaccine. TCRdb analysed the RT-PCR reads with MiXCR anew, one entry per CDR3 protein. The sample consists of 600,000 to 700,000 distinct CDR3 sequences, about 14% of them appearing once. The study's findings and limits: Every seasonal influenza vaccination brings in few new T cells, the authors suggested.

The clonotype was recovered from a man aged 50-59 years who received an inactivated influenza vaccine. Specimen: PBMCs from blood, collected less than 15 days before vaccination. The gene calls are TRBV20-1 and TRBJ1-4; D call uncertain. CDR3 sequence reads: CSAPTFEKLFF. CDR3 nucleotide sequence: TGCAGTGCTCCGACTTTTGAAAAACTGTTTTTT.